The clone carrying this TCR beta chain was seen a handful of times. The repertoire was sequenced with immunoSEQ multiplex PCR; TCRdb's copy has only in-frame clones and lacks some. The data show just over 250,000 clones, with about 86% seen just once and 4.1% held by the top ten. Recruitment covered 20 to 25 US areas and drew participants whose ages spanned roughly 18 to 90 years. This entry belongs to a study of blood T cell repertoires in COVID-19. CDR3 length: 15 amino acids. The J segment lost 5 bases and the V segment lost 0 bases, leaving 2 bases of the junction unmatched. The germline V gene has CDR1 KGHSH and CDR2 LQKENI.

Sample: PBMCs or T cells enriched from blood (not recorded which). This chain connects TRBV18 to TRBJ2-1; 9 nucleotides match TRBD2. This receptor was identified in a man aged 25-45 years with acute COVID-19. As DNA, the CDR3 is TGTGCCAGCTCACCACCCCAGCGGGGGGACAATGAGCAGTTCTTC. The encoded protein is CASSPPQRGDNEQFF.